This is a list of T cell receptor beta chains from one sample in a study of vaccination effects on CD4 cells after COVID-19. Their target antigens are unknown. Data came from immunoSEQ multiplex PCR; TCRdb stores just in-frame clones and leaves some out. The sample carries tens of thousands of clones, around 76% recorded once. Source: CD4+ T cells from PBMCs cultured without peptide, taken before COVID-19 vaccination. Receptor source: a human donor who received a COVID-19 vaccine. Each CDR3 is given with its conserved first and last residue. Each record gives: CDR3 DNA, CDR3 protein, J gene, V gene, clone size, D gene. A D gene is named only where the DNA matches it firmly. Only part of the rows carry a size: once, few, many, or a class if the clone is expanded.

cdr3_nt: TGTGCCAGCAGCTTAGCGGTCGACTATGGCTACACCTTC
cdr3_aa: CASSLAVDYGYTF
j_call: TRBJ1-2
v_call: TRBV11-2
clone_size: NA
d_call: NA

cdr3_nt: TGTGCCAGCGGGGGCTTAGGGGAGACCCAGTACTTC
cdr3_aa: CASGGLGETQYF
j_call: TRBJ2-5
v_call: TRBV27
clone_size: NA
d_call: NA

cdr3_nt: TGTGCCAGCAGCGTAGGACAGGGGGCAGGGGACACCGGGGAGCTGTTTTTT
cdr3_aa: CASSVGQGAGDTGELFF
j_call: TRBJ2-2
v_call: TRBV9
clone_size: NA
d_call: TRBD1

cdr3_nt: TGTGCCAGCAGCAGGCTACAGGGGGGCGAGACCCAGTACTTC
cdr3_aa: CASSRLQGGETQYF
j_call: TRBJ2-5
v_call: TRBV5-6
clone_size: NA
d_call: TRBD1

cdr3_nt: TGTGCCAGCAGTGATTCGTCAGATACGCAGTATTTT
cdr3_aa: CASSDSSDTQYF
j_call: TRBJ2-3
v_call: TRBV2
clone_size: NA
d_call: NA

cdr3_nt: TGTGCCAGCAGTGAAGGACGCCCCACTGAAGCTTTCTTT
cdr3_aa: CASSEGRPTEAFF
j_call: TRBJ1-1
v_call: TRBV6-1
clone_size: NA
d_call: NA

cdr3_nt: TGTGCCAGCAGTTTATCGGGCGGGGGGTTAGATACGCAGTATTTT
cdr3_aa: CASSLSGGGLDTQYF
j_call: TRBJ2-3
v_call: TRBV28
clone_size: NA
d_call: TRBD2

cdr3_nt: TGCGCCAGCAGCTTAGAACCCCCTGGGACCTACAATGAGCAGTTCTTC
cdr3_aa: CASSLEPPGTYNEQFF
j_call: TRBJ2-1
v_call: TRBV5-1
clone_size: once
d_call: NA

cdr3_nt: TGTGCCAGCTCACCACTTGGCGGAGCGAGCTACAATGAGCAGTTCTTC
cdr3_aa: CASSPLGGASYNEQFF
j_call: TRBJ2-1
v_call: TRBV18
clone_size: NA
d_call: NA

cdr3_nt: TGTGCCAGCAGTCCAGACAGGGCGGCTCAGCCCCAGCATTTT
cdr3_aa: CASSPDRAAQPQHF
j_call: TRBJ1-5
v_call: TRBV28
clone_size: NA
d_call: TRBD1

cdr3_nt: TGTGCCAGCAGTTTACGCGGAGGGCAGTTCTTC
cdr3_aa: CASSLRGGQFF
j_call: TRBJ2-1
v_call: TRBV12-3/TRBV12-4
clone_size: NA
d_call: NA

cdr3_nt: TGTGCCAGCAGTTACTCGGGAGTTGGCTATGGCTACACCTTC
cdr3_aa: CASSYSGVGYGYTF
j_call: TRBJ1-2
v_call: TRBV6-5
clone_size: NA
d_call: NA

cdr3_nt: TGTGCCAGCAGCTTACTCGCCCAGAACACTGAAGCTTTCTTT
cdr3_aa: CASSLLAQNTEAFF
j_call: TRBJ1-1
v_call: TRBV7-2
clone_size: NA
d_call: NA

cdr3_nt: TGTGCCAGCTCACCACGGGTCTCTGGGGCCAACGTCCTGACTTTC
cdr3_aa: CASSPRVSGANVLTF
j_call: TRBJ2-6
v_call: TRBV18
clone_size: NA
d_call: NA

cdr3_nt: TGTGCCAGCACACGAAATAGACAGGGGGAAGCTTTCTTT
cdr3_aa: CASTRNRQGEAFF
j_call: TRBJ1-1
v_call: TRBV6-5
clone_size: NA
d_call: TRBD1

cdr3_nt: TGTGCCACCGCACCTAGCGGGGGCCAAGAGACCCAGTACTTC
cdr3_aa: CATAPSGGQETQYF
j_call: TRBJ2-5
v_call: TRBV24-1
clone_size: NA
d_call: TRBD2

cdr3_nt: TGTGCCAGCAGCTTAAGAAGTTTGGATACGCAGTATTTT
cdr3_aa: CASSLRSLDTQYF
j_call: TRBJ2-3
v_call: TRBV5-4
clone_size: NA
d_call: NA

cdr3_nt: TGTGCCAGCAGCCGGGACAGGGATAACAATGAGCAGTTCTTC
cdr3_aa: CASSRDRDNNEQFF
j_call: TRBJ2-1
v_call: TRBV2
clone_size: NA
d_call: TRBD1

cdr3_nt: TGTGCCACCAGTGACCCCCGGGGAGGGAGGGATCAGCCCCAGCATTTT
cdr3_aa: CATSDPRGGRDQPQHF
j_call: TRBJ1-5
v_call: TRBV24-1
clone_size: NA
d_call: NA

cdr3_nt: TGTGCCAGCAGCGTAATAGGGGCCGGGGAGCTGTTTTTT
cdr3_aa: CASSVIGAGELFF
j_call: TRBJ2-2
v_call: TRBV9
clone_size: few
d_call: NA

cdr3_nt: TGTGCCAGCAGCCTCCGGGGGGGAGGAGAGACCCAGTACTTC
cdr3_aa: CASSLRGGGETQYF
j_call: TRBJ2-5
v_call: TRBV3-1/TRBV3-2
clone_size: NA
d_call: TRBD2

cdr3_nt: TGTGCCAGCAGCTTAGGTCCGGGGGCGCCCACCGGGGAGCTGTTTTTT
cdr3_aa: CASSLGPGAPTGELFF
j_call: TRBJ2-2
v_call: TRBV7-6
clone_size: NA
d_call: NA

cdr3_nt: TGTGCCAGCAGTTTATCGATTAAGGGGTCTACGCAGTATTTT
cdr3_aa: CASSLSIKGSTQYF
j_call: TRBJ2-3
v_call: TRBV27
clone_size: NA
d_call: NA

cdr3_nt: TGTGCCAGTAGTAGGCAGACTGGGGCCAACGTCCTGACTTTC
cdr3_aa: CASSRQTGANVLTF
j_call: TRBJ2-6
v_call: TRBV19
clone_size: NA
d_call: NA

cdr3_nt: TGCGCCAGCAGCCAAGCGAAGGGGCGGACTGAAGCTTTCTTT
cdr3_aa: CASSQAKGRTEAFF
j_call: TRBJ1-1
v_call: TRBV4-3
clone_size: few
d_call: NA

cdr3_nt: TGTGCCAGCAGTCTGGCAGGGGCCGGGGAGCTGTTTTTT
cdr3_aa: CASSLAGAGELFF
j_call: TRBJ2-2
v_call: TRBV9
clone_size: NA
d_call: NA

cdr3_nt: TGTGCCAGCAGTTTTCCCACAGATACGCAGTATTTT
cdr3_aa: CASSFPTDTQYF
j_call: TRBJ2-3
v_call: TRBV6-6
clone_size: NA
d_call: NA

cdr3_nt: TGTGCCAGTTCACCGGGGGACAGGGTCAATGAGCAGTTCTTC
cdr3_aa: CASSPGDRVNEQFF
j_call: TRBJ2-1
v_call: TRBV6-5
clone_size: NA
d_call: TRBD1

cdr3_nt: TGTGCCACCAGTGACCCCGGGAAAAACTCTGGGGCCAACGTCCTGACTTTC
cdr3_aa: CATSDPGKNSGANVLTF
j_call: TRBJ2-6
v_call: TRBV24-1
clone_size: NA
d_call: NA

cdr3_nt: TGCGCCAGCAGCTCTAGCGGGGCGAACACAGATACGCAGTATTTT
cdr3_aa: CASSSSGANTDTQYF
j_call: TRBJ2-3
v_call: TRBV5-1
clone_size: NA
d_call: TRBD2

cdr3_nt: TGTGCCACCAGTGACTCCGGTGGACAGGGGGCGTGGGAGACCCAGTACTTC
cdr3_aa: CATSDSGGQGAWETQYF
j_call: TRBJ2-5
v_call: TRBV24-1
clone_size: NA
d_call: TRBD1

cdr3_nt: TGTGCCAGCAGACCGGGGGGGGGAGAGACCCAGTACTTC
cdr3_aa: CASRPGGGETQYF
j_call: TRBJ2-5
v_call: TRBV7-3
clone_size: NA
d_call: TRBD2

cdr3_nt: TGTGCCAGCAGCCTCTCGGGACTAGCGGGGGGATTCACCGGGGAGCTGTTTTTT
cdr3_aa: CASSLSGLAGGFTGELFF
j_call: TRBJ2-2
v_call: TRBV11-3
clone_size: NA
d_call: TRBD2

cdr3_nt: TGTGCCAGCAGTGAATCGGTCGGGCGGGGCAACACTGAAGCTTTCTTT
cdr3_aa: CASSESVGRGNTEAFF
j_call: TRBJ1-1
v_call: TRBV25-1
clone_size: NA
d_call: NA

cdr3_nt: TGCGCCAGCAGCCCCCTGGACAGGGGGCTTATGAACACTGAAGCTTTCTTT
cdr3_aa: CASSPLDRGLMNTEAFF
j_call: TRBJ1-1
v_call: TRBV4-1
clone_size: NA
d_call: TRBD1

cdr3_nt: TGTGCCAGCAGCTCGGGACTTGGGACCGGGGAGCTGTTTTTT
cdr3_aa: CASSSGLGTGELFF
j_call: TRBJ2-2
v_call: TRBV5-4
clone_size: NA
d_call: NA

cdr3_nt: TGTGCCACCAGTGCTGCGGGGTCGAGAACCGGGGAGCTGTTTTTT
cdr3_aa: CATSAAGSRTGELFF
j_call: TRBJ2-2
v_call: TRBV24-1
clone_size: NA
d_call: NA

cdr3_nt: TGTGCCAGCACCAGGGACTTTTGGAGCACAGATACGCAGTATTTT
cdr3_aa: CASTRDFWSTDTQYF
j_call: TRBJ2-3
v_call: TRBV6-5
clone_size: NA
d_call: NA

cdr3_nt: TGCGCCAGCAGCCTGGACAGGGAGGGTGAAAAACTGTTTTTT
cdr3_aa: CASSLDREGEKLFF
j_call: TRBJ1-4
v_call: TRBV5-1
clone_size: NA
d_call: TRBD1

cdr3_nt: TGCGCCAGCAGCTTGGGTAGCGGGGCTAACTCCTACAATGAGCAGTTCTTC
cdr3_aa: CASSLGSGANSYNEQFF
j_call: TRBJ2-1
v_call: TRBV5-1
clone_size: NA
d_call: TRBD2

cdr3_nt: TGTGCCATCAGTGTCGGGTCAAGTGAGTATGGCTACACCTTC
cdr3_aa: CAISVGSSEYGYTF
j_call: TRBJ1-2
v_call: TRBV10-3
clone_size: NA
d_call: NA

cdr3_nt: TGTGCCAGCAGCCCCGGGACAGGGCTTAACACCGGGGAGCTGTTTTTT
cdr3_aa: CASSPGTGLNTGELFF
j_call: TRBJ2-2
v_call: TRBV4-2
clone_size: NA
d_call: TRBD1

cdr3_nt: TGTGCCAGAAGCTTGGGTCCGAACTACAATGAGCAGTTCTTC
cdr3_aa: CARSLGPNYNEQFF
j_call: TRBJ2-1
v_call: TRBV5-3
clone_size: NA
d_call: NA

cdr3_nt: TGCGCCAGCAGCCAAGATCTCCGGGACAGGGGGCGCGGGGAGACCCAGTACTTC
cdr3_aa: CASSQDLRDRGRGETQYF
j_call: TRBJ2-5
v_call: TRBV4-3
clone_size: NA
d_call: TRBD1

cdr3_nt: TGCAGTGCTAGTTACTTTTTTGGCACAGACCTTGAAGCTTTCTTT
cdr3_aa: CSASYFFGTDLEAFF
j_call: TRBJ1-1
v_call: TRBV20-1
clone_size: NA
d_call: NA

cdr3_nt: TGTGCCAGCAGTGGCCCGAGTCCGGGCGAAGGGTTTAATGAAAAACTGTTTTTT
cdr3_aa: CASSGPSPGEGFNEKLFF
j_call: TRBJ1-4
v_call: TRBV6-1
clone_size: NA
d_call: NA